A selection of T cell receptor beta chains follows, all from one sample in a study of cytomegalovirus exposure and HLA in healthy donors. Generated by immunoSEQ multiplex PCR, the TCRdb table keeps only in-frame clones and is missing some. The table includes under 150,000 clones, 75% to 85% detected once. What was sequenced was PBMCs. Every receptor here comes from a woman aged 40-49 years in good health and CMV-seronegative. CDR3s include the opening cysteine and the closing phenylalanine or tryptophan. The D gene is left open where the match is weak. The listing skips clone size in some rows; elsewhere it reads once, few, many or a size class.

TRBD1	TRBV19	once	TRBJ1-1	TGTGCCAGTAGTATAGCAGGGGGCGAAGCTTTCTTT	CASSIAGGEAFF
TRBD1	TRBV28	.	TRBJ1-4	TGTGCCAGCAGTTTATTGGGGACAGCTGATGAAAAACTGTTTTTT	CASSLLGTADEKLFF
.	TRBV7-2	.	TRBJ2-5	TGTGCCAGCAGCTTAGCGGGCCTTCAAGAGACCCAGTACTTC	CASSLAGLQETQYF
TRBD1	TRBV6-5	.	TRBJ2-7	TGTGCCAGCAGCCGGGACAGGTCCTACGAGCAGTACTTC	CASSRDRSYEQYF
.	TRBV7-9	.	TRBJ2-5	TGTGCCAGCAGACTAGCCGCCCAAGAGACCCAGTACTTC	CASRLAAQETQYF
.	TRBV2	once	TRBJ1-2	TGTGCCAGCAGTGCACAGGGAATCGATGGCTACACCTTC	CASSAQGIDGYTF
.	TRBV6-4	.	TRBJ2-3	TGTGCCAGCAGTGAGGGCGGGAGCACAGATACGCAGTATTTT	CASSEGGSTDTQYF
.	TRBV6-6	few	TRBJ1-5	TGTGCCAGCAGGGGGGGAAATCAGCCCCAGCATTTT	CASRGGNQPQHF
.	TRBV10-3	.	TRBJ1-6	TGTGCCGAAAGTCAACAGATTAATTCACCCCTCCACTTT	CAESQQINSPLHF
TRBD2	TRBV5-4	.	TRBJ2-2	TGTGCCAGCAGCTTGGCCGGGGCGGGGGGGTCACCCGGGGAGCTGTTTTTT	CASSLAGAGGSPGELFF
TRBD2	TRBV7-9	.	TRBJ2-1	TGTGCCAGCAACTACCAAGCGGGAGGACCCTTCCCTTACAATGAGCAGTTCTTC	CASNYQAGGPFPYNEQFF
TRBD1	TRBV7-2	once	TRBJ1-4	TGTGCCAGCAGCCCGGGACAGGGAAATGAAAAACTGTTTTTT	CASSPGQGNEKLFF
TRBD2	TRBV29-1	few	TRBJ2-7	TGCAGCGTCGCCCCGGGGCTAGCGGGCGGCGAGCAGTACTTC	CSVAPGLAGGEQYF
.	TRBV7-9	once	TRBJ1-1	TGTGCCAGCGTCTTAGGCAGGGAGGCTGAAGCTTTCTTT	CASVLGREAEAFF
TRBD2	TRBV7-2	.	TRBJ2-5	TGTGCCAGCAGAGGAGCGGGGGTGGAGACCCAGTACTTC	CASRGAGVETQYF
.	TRBV9	.	TRBJ2-7	TGTGCCAGCAGCGTACGACTTATAACCTACGAGCAGTACTTC	CASSVRLITYEQYF
TRBD1	TRBV5-1	.	TRBJ1-1	TGCGCCAGCAGCTCAAATGCAGGGGGCGGCCTTGAAGCTTTCTTT	CASSSNAGGGLEAFF
TRBD1	TRBV5-1	.	TRBJ2-1	TGCGCCAGCAGCTTACCGGGACAGGGGATGGATGAGCAGTTCTTC	CASSLPGQGMDEQFF
.	TRBV5-1	.	TRBJ1-3	TGCGCCAGCAGCCCGCGGACATCCGGGTCGGGAAACACCATATATTTT	CASSPRTSGSGNTIYF
.	TRBV27	.	TRBJ1-1	TGTGCCAGCAGTCCGCAGGCGAACACTGAAGCTTTCTTT	CASSPQANTEAFF
TRBD1	TRBV7-8	once	TRBJ1-5	TGTGCCAGCAGCGTCGGGACAGGCAATCAGCCCCAGCATTTT	CASSVGTGNQPQHF
.	TRBV28	.	TRBJ2-5	TGTGCCAGCAGATCCGTGGAGACCCAGTACTTC	CASRSVETQYF
TRBD2	TRBV7-3	.	TRBJ2-2	TGTGCCAGCAGCTTAACGATGATAGCGGGAGTACCCGGGGAGCTGTTTTTT	CASSLTMIAGVPGELFF
TRBD1	TRBV5-8	.	TRBJ2-3	TGTGCCAGCAGTCTGACAGGGCATGGCACAGATACGCAGTATTTT	CASSLTGHGTDTQYF
.	TRBV6-1	once	TRBJ1-5	TGTGCCAGCAGTGAACGGATCGTGGACACACGCAATCAGCCCCAGCATTTT	CASSERIVDTRNQPQHF
.	TRBV4-3	.	TRBJ1-6	TGCGCCAGCAGCCCCACCGGGGATCCGGGTTCACCCCTCCACTTT	CASSPTGDPGSPLHF
.	TRBV21-1	.	TRBJ1-1	TGTGCCAGCAGCAAACGTGGGACAGCGAACACTGAAGCTTTCTTT	CASSKRGTANTEAFF
.	TRBV4-1	.	TRBJ2-5	TGCGCCAGCAGCCAGGGCTCAGGGGACCAAGAGACCCAGTACTTC	CASSQGSGDQETQYF
.	TRBV10-3	.	TRBJ2-1	TGTGCCATCAGTGTGGAGAGGGGGGGCCCAAATGAGCAGTTCTTC	CAISVERGGPNEQFF
TRBD1	TRBV2	.	TRBJ1-4	TGTGCCAGCAGTCGCGACAGGGGGTTGGCTAATGAAAAACTGTTTTTT	CASSRDRGLANEKLFF
TRBD2	TRBV9	.	TRBJ2-2	TGTGCCAGCAGCGGGGGGACTAGCGGGAACACCGGGGAGCTGTTTTTT	CASSGGTSGNTGELFF
TRBD1	TRBV15	.	TRBJ2-2	TGTGCCACCAGCAGAGTGGGACAGGGACGCACCGGGGAGCTGTTTTTT	CATSRVGQGRTGELFF
.	TRBV14	.	TRBJ2-5	TGTGCCAGCAGCCAAATGTCCCGTGGCGACGGGTCGGAGACCCAGTACTTC	CASSQMSRGDGSETQYF
.	TRBV28	.	TRBJ1-2	TGTGCCAGCCGTAGAGGGGGAGAATACTATGGCTACACCTTC	CASRRGGEYYGYTF
TRBD2	TRBV2	.	TRBJ2-1	TGTGCCAGCAGTGAAGCGCTTGGGGTAGCGGGGGGGTACAATGAGCAGTTCTTC	CASSEALGVAGGYNEQFF
TRBD2	TRBV4-3	few	TRBJ2-1	TGCGCCAGCAGCCAAGATCAGGGACTAGGTTACAATGAGCAGTTCTTC	CASSQDQGLGYNEQFF
TRBD2	TRBV6-5	few	TRBJ2-2	TGTGCCACCCAGCGGGAGGCCACCGGGGAGCTGTTTTTT	CATQREATGELFF
TRBD2	TRBV11-2	.	TRBJ2-5	TGTGCCAGCAGCTATCATTGGGGACTAGCGGGAGGGCTTCAAGAGACCCAGTACTTC	CASSYHWGLAGGLQETQYF
.	TRBV7-8	.	TRBJ2-2	TGTGCCAGCAGCCACTTACCCTCACCTTCGAACACCGGGGAGCTGTTTTTT	CASSHLPSPSNTGELFF
TRBD1	TRBV19	.	TRBJ1-2	TGTGCCAGTAGTACCCTCCGACTGTTCTCAGGGGGAAACTATGGCTACACCTTC	CASSTLRLFSGGNYGYTF
TRBD2	TRBV4-2	.	TRBJ2-5	TGTGCCAGCAGCCCCCGGACTAGCGAGGCAGAGACCCAGTACTTC	CASSPRTSEAETQYF
TRBD1	TRBV27	.	TRBJ1-3	TGTGCCAGCAGTCGGGACAGGGGGCCCGGAAACACCATATATTTT	CASSRDRGPGNTIYF
TRBD1	TRBV4-2	.	TRBJ2-3	TGTGCCAGCAGCCCGCGCGACGGGACAGCTACGACAGATACGCAGTATTTT	CASSPRDGTATTDTQYF
.	TRBV19	.	TRBJ1-3	TGTGCCAGTAGTATAGGGGCCTCTGGAAACACCATATATTTT	CASSIGASGNTIYF
.	TRBV4-2	.	TRBJ1-3	TGTGCCAGCAGCCAAGTAACTGGAGCAGGAAACACCATATATTTT	CASSQVTGAGNTIYF
.	TRBV28	once	TRBJ1-1	TGTGCCAGCAGCCTGGCCATCTCTGAAGCTTTCTTT	CASSLAISEAFF
TRBD2	TRBV4-3	.	TRBJ2-2	TGCGCCAGCAGCCAACTAGCGGGAGCGGGAACCGGGGAGCTGTTTTTT	CASSQLAGAGTGELFF
.	TRBV7-9	.	TRBJ2-7	TGTGCCAGGGGGCGGGGATACGAGCAGTACTTC	CARGRGYEQYF
TRBD1	TRBV19	.	TRBJ2-7	TGTGCCAGTAGTACCTACCGACAGGGGGCTTACGAGCAGTACTTC	CASSTYRQGAYEQYF
TRBD2	TRBV14	.	TRBJ2-2	TGTGCCAGCAGCCCCAGGACTAGCGGAAACGCCGGGGAGCTGTTTTTT	CASSPRTSGNAGELFF
.	TRBV7-9	.	TRBJ1-6	TGTGCCAGCAGCTTAGAAGACAGCGTTTTTTCACCCCTCCACTTT	CASSLEDSVFSPLHF
.	TRBV4-2	few	TRBJ1-4	TGTGCCAGCAGCCAACCGGGACACAGGAATGAAAAACTGTTTTTT	CASSQPGHRNEKLFF
.	TRBV19	.	TRBJ1-2	TGTGCCAGTAGTATATCCGGGGGGCAGAGGAGTGGCTACACCTTC	CASSISGGQRSGYTF
TRBD1	TRBV5-1	once	TRBJ2-7	TGCGCCAGCAGCTGGGGACAGGGGCCCTACGAGCAGTACTTC	CASSWGQGPYEQYF
TRBD2	TRBV15	once	TRBJ2-7	TGTGCCACCAGCAGAGATCGGGGGGCCTACGAGCAGTACTTC	CATSRDRGAYEQYF